These T cell receptor beta chains were read from a single sample in a study of blood T cell repertoires in COVID-19. The repertoire was sequenced with immunoSEQ multiplex PCR; TCRdb's copy has only in-frame clones and lacks some. The sample has more than 200,000 clones, approximately 81% seen once; the top ten hold 4.2%. Material for sequencing was peripheral blood. These receptors were taken from a man aged 55 to 70 with acute or convalescent COVID-19. Each CDR3 is given with its conserved first and last residue. The order of the fields is J gene, D gene, V gene, clone size, CDR3 DNA, CDR3 protein. A D gene is named only where the DNA matches it firmly. Clone size is stated in some rows and not others, as once, few, many or a class when expanded.

J: TRBJ1-5
D: .
V: TRBV7-9
size: .
DNA: TGTGCCAGCAGAAATGGAGGGCAGGATAATCAGCCCCAGCATTTT
CDR3: CASRNGGQDNQPQHF

J: TRBJ2-5
D: .
V: TRBV3-1/TRBV3-2
size: .
DNA: TGTGCCAGCAGCCACACGGCCAGCGGGGAGACCCAGTACTTC
CDR3: CASSHTASGETQYF

J: TRBJ2-1
D: TRBD2
V: TRBV24-1
size: .
DNA: TGTGCCACCAGTGAACCCGGGACTAGACAGTTCTTC
CDR3: CATSEPGTRQFF

J: TRBJ2-1
D: TRBD1
V: TRBV11-3
size: .
DNA: TGTGCCAGCAGCACAGGGGGGCCCTCCTACAATGAGCAGTTCTTC
CDR3: CASSTGGPSYNEQFF

J: TRBJ2-7
D: .
V: TRBV29-1
size: .
DNA: TGCAGCGTTGATGAGGGTTTGGGCGACAAGCAGTACTTC
CDR3: CSVDEGLGDKQYF

J: TRBJ2-4
D: .
V: TRBV12-3/TRBV12-4
size: .
DNA: TGTGCCAGCAGTTTCGACAGGAGAAACATTCAGTACTTC
CDR3: CASSFDRRNIQYF

J: TRBJ1-6
D: .
V: TRBV6-4
size: .
DNA: TGTGCCAGCAGTGACCCCCCGAGGAGTGCGGACTCCTATAATTCACCCCTCCACTTT
CDR3: CASSDPPRSADSYNSPLHF

J: TRBJ2-7
D: .
V: TRBV19
size: .
DNA: TGTGCCAGTAGTGAAGGGGACAACCGCTACGAGCAGTACTTC
CDR3: CASSEGDNRYEQYF

J: TRBJ2-7
D: .
V: TRBV9
size: .
DNA: TGTGCCAGCAGCGTAGGGCCGATCTGGGAGCAGTACTTC
CDR3: CASSVGPIWEQYF

J: TRBJ2-2
D: TRBD2
V: TRBV7-9
size: .
DNA: TGTGCCAGCAGTCCCGGGACTAGCGCCCAGAACACCGGGGAGCTGTTTTTT
CDR3: CASSPGTSAQNTGELFF

J: TRBJ2-5
D: .
V: TRBV5-5
size: once
DNA: TGTGCCAGCAGTCGCGTGGGGTATAAGGGGCTTACCGAGCGAGAGACCCAGTACTTC
CDR3: CASSRVGYKGLTERETQYF

J: TRBJ1-2
D: TRBD1
V: TRBV5-1
size: .
DNA: TGCGCCAGCAGCGACAGGGGCGCTGGGAACTATGGCTACACCTTC
CDR3: CASSDRGAGNYGYTF

J: TRBJ2-5
D: .
V: TRBV25-1
size: .
DNA: TGTGCCAGCAGTGAATTGAGAGGACAGAGGGAGACCCAGTACTTC
CDR3: CASSELRGQRETQYF

J: TRBJ2-7
D: .
V: TRBV7-8
size: .
DNA: TGTGCCAGCAGCCCGTATTCGGGGGACAGCCACGAGCAGTACTTC
CDR3: CASSPYSGDSHEQYF

J: TRBJ2-1
D: TRBD1
V: TRBV29-1
size: .
DNA: TGCAGCGGTGGAGATACAGGGGGCGTCGATGAGCAGTTCTTC
CDR3: CSGGDTGGVDEQFF

J: TRBJ1-5
D: TRBD1
V: TRBV7-6
size: .
DNA: TGTGCCAGCAGCTTATATACGGCAGGGGGTCAGCCCCAGCATTTT
CDR3: CASSLYTAGGQPQHF

J: TRBJ1-2
D: .
V: TRBV7-9
size: .
DNA: TGTGCCAGCAGTTACACAGGGAGGGGCGAGTATGGCTACACCTTC
CDR3: CASSYTGRGEYGYTF

J: TRBJ2-1
D: .
V: TRBV3-1/TRBV3-2
size: .
DNA: TGTGCCAGCAGCCAAGGGGGCCCGAATGCAGAGCAGTTCTTC
CDR3: CASSQGGPNAEQFF

J: TRBJ2-7
D: TRBD2
V: TRBV6-2/TRBV6-3
size: .
DNA: TGTGCCAGCAGTCGGGGACTAGCGGGAAGGTACGAGCAGTACTTC
CDR3: CASSRGLAGRYEQYF

J: TRBJ1-6
D: .
V: TRBV10-2
size: .
DNA: TGCGCCAGCAATTCACAGGGACGGTCGGGTTCACCCCTCCACTTT
CDR3: CASNSQGRSGSPLHF

J: TRBJ2-1
D: .
V: TRBV5-1
size: .
DNA: TGCGCCAGCAGCTTGGAGGCGGGCGCCCTTTACAATGAGCAGTTCTTC
CDR3: CASSLEAGALYNEQFF

J: TRBJ1-5
D: TRBD1
V: TRBV6-1
size: .
DNA: TGTGCCAGCTCAGGGGGCGTTGAAGGCCAGCCCCAGCATTTT
CDR3: CASSGGVEGQPQHF

J: TRBJ1-3
D: .
V: TRBV11-3
size: few
DNA: TGTGCCAGCAGCTTAGCATTCTCCAGGGCAGGTGAAAACACCATATATTTT
CDR3: CASSLAFSRAGENTIYF

J: TRBJ1-4
D: .
V: TRBV7-9
size: .
DNA: TGTGCCAGCAGCACATCTTTAAGACAGAATGAAAAACTGTTTTTT
CDR3: CASSTSLRQNEKLFF

J: TRBJ1-4
D: .
V: TRBV30
size: .
DNA: TGTGCCTGGACATACAGGGAAGTCTTTGAAAAACTGTTTTTT
CDR3: CAWTYREVFEKLFF

J: TRBJ1-1
D: .
V: TRBV6-5
size: once
DNA: TGTGCCAGCAGTTACCGGAGGCTGAACACTGAAGCTTTCTTT
CDR3: CASSYRRLNTEAFF

J: TRBJ2-3
D: TRBD1
V: TRBV5-1
size: .
DNA: TGCGCCAGCAGCCGCAGGGGGTCCACCTTCACAGATACGCAGTATTTT
CDR3: CASSRRGSTFTDTQYF

J: TRBJ2-7
D: .
V: TRBV4-3
size: few
DNA: TGCGCCAGCAGCCAAGAAAGGGGGGGATCTCCTAACGAGCAGTACTTC
CDR3: CASSQERGGSPNEQYF

J: TRBJ2-3
D: TRBD2
V: TRBV9
size: .
DNA: TGTGCCAGCAGCGTAGGGGCTAGCGGGAGATTTAGAACAGATACGCAGTATTTT
CDR3: CASSVGASGRFRTDTQYF

J: TRBJ1-5
D: .
V: TRBV9
size: .
DNA: TGTGCCAGCAGCCCCACGGGGGGGCAGCCCCAGCATTTT
CDR3: CASSPTGGQPQHF

J: TRBJ2-7
D: .
V: TRBV11-2
size: .
DNA: TGTGCCAGCAGCAACAGGAGGGAGTCCTACGAGCAGTACTTC
CDR3: CASSNRRESYEQYF

J: TRBJ1-1
D: .
V: TRBV5-1
size: .
DNA: TGCGCCAGCAGCCAGAGACAGACAGAGAGTGAAGCTTTCTTT
CDR3: CASSQRQTESEAFF

J: TRBJ1-5
D: .
V: TRBV20-1
size: .
DNA: TGCAGTGCTAGTGAGCAGGGTAATCAGCCCCAGCATTTT
CDR3: CSASEQGNQPQHF

J: TRBJ2-2
D: TRBD2
V: TRBV7-2
size: .
DNA: TGTGCCAGCAGCCCGGGACTAGCGACCACCGGGGAGCTGTTTTTT
CDR3: CASSPGLATTGELFF

J: TRBJ2-2
D: TRBD2
V: TRBV6-5
size: .
DNA: TGTGCCAGCAGTTACTCCGCGGGGGGGAGTTCCGGGGAGCTGTTTTTT
CDR3: CASSYSAGGSSGELFF

J: TRBJ1-5
D: TRBD1
V: TRBV2
size: .
DNA: TGTGCCAGCAGCGGGACAGGTAGCAATCAGCCCCAGCATTTT
CDR3: CASSGTGSNQPQHF